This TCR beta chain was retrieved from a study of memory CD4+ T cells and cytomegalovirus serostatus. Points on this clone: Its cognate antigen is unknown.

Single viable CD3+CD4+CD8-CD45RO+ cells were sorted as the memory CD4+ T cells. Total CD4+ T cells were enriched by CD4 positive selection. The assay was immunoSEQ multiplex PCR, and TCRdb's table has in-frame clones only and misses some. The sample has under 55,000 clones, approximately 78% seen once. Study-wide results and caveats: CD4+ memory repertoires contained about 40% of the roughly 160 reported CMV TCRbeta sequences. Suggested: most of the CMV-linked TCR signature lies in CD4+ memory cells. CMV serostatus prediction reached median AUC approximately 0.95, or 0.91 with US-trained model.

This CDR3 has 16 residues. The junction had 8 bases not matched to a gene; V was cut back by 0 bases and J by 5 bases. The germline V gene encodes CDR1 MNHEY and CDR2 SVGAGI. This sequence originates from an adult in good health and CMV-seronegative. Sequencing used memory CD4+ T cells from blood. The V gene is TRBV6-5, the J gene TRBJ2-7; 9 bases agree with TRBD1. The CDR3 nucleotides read TGTGCCAGCAGTTACTCGACGTGGGACAGGGATAACGAGCAGTACTTC. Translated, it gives CASSYSTWDRDNEQYF.